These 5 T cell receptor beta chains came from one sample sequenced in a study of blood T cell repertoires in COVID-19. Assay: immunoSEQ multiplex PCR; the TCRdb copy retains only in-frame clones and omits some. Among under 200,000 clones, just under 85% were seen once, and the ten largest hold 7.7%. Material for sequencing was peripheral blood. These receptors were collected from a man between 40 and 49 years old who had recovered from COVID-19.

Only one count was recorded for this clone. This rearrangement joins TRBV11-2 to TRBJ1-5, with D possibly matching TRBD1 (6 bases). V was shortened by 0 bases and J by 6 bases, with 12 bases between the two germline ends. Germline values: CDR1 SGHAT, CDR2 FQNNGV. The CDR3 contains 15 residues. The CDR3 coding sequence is TGTGCCAGCAGCTTAGACCTGGGACAAGCTCAGCCCCAGCATTTT. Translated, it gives CASSLDLGQAQPQHF.

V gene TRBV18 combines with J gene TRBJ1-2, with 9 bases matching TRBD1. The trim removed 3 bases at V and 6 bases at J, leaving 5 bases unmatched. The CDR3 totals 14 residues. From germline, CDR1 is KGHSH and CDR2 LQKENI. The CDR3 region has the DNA TGTGCCAGCTCACCTATCCGGACAGGGGATGGCTACACCTTC. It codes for CASSPIRTGDGYTF.

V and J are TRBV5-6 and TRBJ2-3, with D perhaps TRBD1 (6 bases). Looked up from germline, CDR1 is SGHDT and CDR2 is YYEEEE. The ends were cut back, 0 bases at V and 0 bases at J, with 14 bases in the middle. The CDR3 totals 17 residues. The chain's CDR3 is CASSLASGALSTDTQYF. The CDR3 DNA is TGTGCCAGCAGCTTGGCCTCAGGGGCCCTTAGCACAGATACGCAGTATTTT.

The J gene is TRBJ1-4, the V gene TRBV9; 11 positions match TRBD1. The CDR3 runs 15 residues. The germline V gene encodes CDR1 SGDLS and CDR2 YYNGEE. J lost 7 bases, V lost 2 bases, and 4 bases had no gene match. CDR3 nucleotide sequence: TGTGCCAGCAGCGTTTCCGGGACAGGGGGTGAAAAACTGTTTTTT. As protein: CASSVSGTGGEKLFF. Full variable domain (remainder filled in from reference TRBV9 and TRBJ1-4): DSGVTQTPKHLITATGQRVTLRCSPRSGDLSVYWYQQSLDQGLQFLIQYYNGEERAKGNILERFSAQQFPDLHSELNLSSLELGDSALYFCASSVSGTGGEKLFFGSGTQLSVL.

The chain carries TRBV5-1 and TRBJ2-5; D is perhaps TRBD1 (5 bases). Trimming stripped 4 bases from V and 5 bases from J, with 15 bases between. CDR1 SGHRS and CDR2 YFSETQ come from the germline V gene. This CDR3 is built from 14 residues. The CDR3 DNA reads TGCGCCAGCAGCCAAGGTCCCAGGGCGGAGACCCAGTACTTC. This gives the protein CASSQGPRAETQYF.